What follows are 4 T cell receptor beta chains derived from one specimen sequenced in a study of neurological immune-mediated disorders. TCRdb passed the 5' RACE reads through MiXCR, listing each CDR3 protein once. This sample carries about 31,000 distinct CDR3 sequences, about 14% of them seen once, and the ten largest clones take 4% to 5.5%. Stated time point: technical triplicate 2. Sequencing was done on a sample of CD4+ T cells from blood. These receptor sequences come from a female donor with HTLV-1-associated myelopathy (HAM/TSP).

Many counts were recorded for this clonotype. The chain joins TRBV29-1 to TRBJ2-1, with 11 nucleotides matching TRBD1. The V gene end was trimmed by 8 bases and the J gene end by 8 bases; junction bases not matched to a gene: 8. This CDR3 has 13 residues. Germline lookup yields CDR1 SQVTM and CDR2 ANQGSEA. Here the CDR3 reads CSCRTGGHDEQFF. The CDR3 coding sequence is TGCAGCTGCCGGACAGGGGGCCATGATGAGCAGTTCTTC.

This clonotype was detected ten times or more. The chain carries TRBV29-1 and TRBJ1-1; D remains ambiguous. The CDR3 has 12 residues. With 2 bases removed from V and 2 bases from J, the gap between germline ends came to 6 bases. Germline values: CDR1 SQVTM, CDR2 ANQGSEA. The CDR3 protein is CSVESGNTEAFF. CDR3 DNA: TGCAGCGTTGAATCGGGTAACACTGAAGCTTTCTTT.

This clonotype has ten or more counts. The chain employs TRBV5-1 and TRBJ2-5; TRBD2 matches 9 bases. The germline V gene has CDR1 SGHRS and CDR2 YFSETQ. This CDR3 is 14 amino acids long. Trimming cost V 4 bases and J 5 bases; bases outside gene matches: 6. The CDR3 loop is CASSQGLAWETQYF. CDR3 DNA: TGCGCCAGCAGCCAGGGACTAGCATGGGAGACCCAGTACTTC.

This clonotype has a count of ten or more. This chain's CDR3 is CARESTGVNYEQYF. CDR3 DNA: TGTGCCAGGGAGTCGACAGGGGTGAACTACGAGCAGTACTTC. This chain connects TRBV25-1 to TRBJ2-7; 8 bases are shared with TRBD1. Trimming took 9 bases from V and 3 from J; bases not matched to a gene: 10. The CDR3 runs 14 residues. CDR1 is MGHDK, CDR2 SYGVNS, per germline.